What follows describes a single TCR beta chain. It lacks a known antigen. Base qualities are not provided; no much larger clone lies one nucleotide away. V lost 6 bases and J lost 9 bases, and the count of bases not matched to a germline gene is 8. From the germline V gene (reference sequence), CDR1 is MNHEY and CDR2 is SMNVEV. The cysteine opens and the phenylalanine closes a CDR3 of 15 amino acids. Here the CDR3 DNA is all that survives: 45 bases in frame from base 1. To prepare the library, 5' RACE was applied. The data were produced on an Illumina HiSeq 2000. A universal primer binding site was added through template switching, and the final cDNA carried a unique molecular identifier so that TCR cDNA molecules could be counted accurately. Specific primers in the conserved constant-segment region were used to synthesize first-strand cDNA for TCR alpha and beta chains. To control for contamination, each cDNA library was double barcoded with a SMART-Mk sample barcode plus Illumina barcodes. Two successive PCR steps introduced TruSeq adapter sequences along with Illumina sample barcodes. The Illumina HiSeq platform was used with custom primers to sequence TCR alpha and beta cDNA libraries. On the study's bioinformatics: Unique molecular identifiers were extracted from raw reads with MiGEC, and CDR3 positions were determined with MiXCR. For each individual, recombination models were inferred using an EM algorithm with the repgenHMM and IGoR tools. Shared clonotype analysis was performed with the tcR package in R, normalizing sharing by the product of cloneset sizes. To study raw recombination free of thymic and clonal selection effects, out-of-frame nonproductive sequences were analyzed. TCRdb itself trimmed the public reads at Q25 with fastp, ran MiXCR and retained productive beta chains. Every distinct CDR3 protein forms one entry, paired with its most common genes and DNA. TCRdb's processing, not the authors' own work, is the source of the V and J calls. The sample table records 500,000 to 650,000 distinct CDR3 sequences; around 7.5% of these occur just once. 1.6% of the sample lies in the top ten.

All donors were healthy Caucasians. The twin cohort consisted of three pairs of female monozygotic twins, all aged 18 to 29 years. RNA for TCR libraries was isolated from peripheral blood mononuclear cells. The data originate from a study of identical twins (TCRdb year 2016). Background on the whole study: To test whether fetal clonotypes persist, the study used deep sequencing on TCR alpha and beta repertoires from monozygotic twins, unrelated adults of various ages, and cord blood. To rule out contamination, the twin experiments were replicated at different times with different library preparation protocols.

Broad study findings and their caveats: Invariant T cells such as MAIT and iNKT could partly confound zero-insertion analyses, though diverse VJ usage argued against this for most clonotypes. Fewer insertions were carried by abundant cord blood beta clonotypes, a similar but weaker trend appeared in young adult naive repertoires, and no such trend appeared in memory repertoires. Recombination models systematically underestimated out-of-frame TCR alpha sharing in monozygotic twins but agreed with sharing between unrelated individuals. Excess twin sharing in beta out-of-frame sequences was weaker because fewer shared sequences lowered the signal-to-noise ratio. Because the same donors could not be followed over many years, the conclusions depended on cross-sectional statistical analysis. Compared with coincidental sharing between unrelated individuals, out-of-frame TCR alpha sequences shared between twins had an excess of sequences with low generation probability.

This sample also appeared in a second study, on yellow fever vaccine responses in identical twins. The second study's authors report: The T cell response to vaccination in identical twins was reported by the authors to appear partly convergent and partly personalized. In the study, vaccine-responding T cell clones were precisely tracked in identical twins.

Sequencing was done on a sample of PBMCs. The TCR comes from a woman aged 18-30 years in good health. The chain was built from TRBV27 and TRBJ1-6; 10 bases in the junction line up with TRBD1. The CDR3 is CASRTTGGSSSPLHF. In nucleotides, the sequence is TGTGCCAGCAGGACGACAGGGGGCTCCAGTTCACCCCTCCACTTT.